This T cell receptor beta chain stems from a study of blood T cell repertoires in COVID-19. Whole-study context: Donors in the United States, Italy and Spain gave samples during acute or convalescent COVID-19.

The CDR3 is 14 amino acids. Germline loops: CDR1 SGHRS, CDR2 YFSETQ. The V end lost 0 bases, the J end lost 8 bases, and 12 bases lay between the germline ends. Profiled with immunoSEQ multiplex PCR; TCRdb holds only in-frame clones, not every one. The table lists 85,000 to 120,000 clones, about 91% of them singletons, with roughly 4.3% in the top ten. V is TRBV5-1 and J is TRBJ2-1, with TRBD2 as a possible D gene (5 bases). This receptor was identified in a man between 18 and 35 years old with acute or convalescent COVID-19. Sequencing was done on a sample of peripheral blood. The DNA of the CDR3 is TGCGCCAGCAGCTTGGGGCTAGCTTGGGATGAGCAGTTCTTC. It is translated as CASSLGLAWDEQFF.